Detailed here is one T cell receptor beta chain. Antigen unknown. This sample is drawn from a study of CXCR3-negative and CXCR3-positive naive CD8 T cells. Germline CDR1 is SQVTM and CDR2 is ANQGSEA. The CDR3 totals 12 residues. Study findings and constraints: Naive cells that were CXCR3-positive had more hydrophobic TRB CDR3s (compared with CXCR3-negative naive cells). High diversity, comparable across both naive subsets, contrasted with much lower diversity in memory CD8+ cells.

The TRB cDNA libraries were prepared by 5' RACE with UMI labels. TCRdb re-called the 5' RACE reads and gives one entry per CDR3 protein, without DNA. The sample table sets out about 130,000 distinct CDR3 sequences. The naive CD8+ gate required CD45RO-CCR7+CD27+CD95- phenotype. The V and J genes are TRBV29-1 and TRBJ1-1. The specimen was naive CXCR3+ CD8+ T cells from blood. Subset given: CD45RO-CCR7+CD27+CD95- naive CD8+ T cells expressing CXCR3 (TNR3+). The clonotype originates from a human donor in good health. Some clones in this sample may be carry-over from other donors' samples. CDR3 loop: CSVEQQDTEAFF. The whole variable domain, remainder taken from reference TRBV29-1 and TRBJ1-1, is SAVISQKPSRDICQRGTSLTIQCQVDSQVTMMFWYRQQPGQSLTLIATANQGSEATYESGFVIDKFPISRPNLTFSTLTVSNMSPEDSSIYLCSVEQQDTEAFFGQGTRLTVV.